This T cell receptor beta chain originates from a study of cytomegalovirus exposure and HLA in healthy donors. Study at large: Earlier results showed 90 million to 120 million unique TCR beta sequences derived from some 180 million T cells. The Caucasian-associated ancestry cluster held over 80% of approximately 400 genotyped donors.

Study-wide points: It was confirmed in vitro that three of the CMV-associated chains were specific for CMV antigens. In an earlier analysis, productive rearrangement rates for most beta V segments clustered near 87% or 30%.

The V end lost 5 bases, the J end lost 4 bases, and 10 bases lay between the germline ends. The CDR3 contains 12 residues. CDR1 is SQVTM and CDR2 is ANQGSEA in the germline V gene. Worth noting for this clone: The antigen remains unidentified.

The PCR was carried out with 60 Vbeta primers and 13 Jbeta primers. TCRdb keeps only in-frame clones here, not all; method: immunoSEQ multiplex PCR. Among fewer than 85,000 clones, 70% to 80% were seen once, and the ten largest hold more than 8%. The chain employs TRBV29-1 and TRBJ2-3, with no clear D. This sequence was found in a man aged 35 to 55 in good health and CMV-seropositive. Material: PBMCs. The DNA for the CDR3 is TGCAGCGTTAATCAGGCCCCAGATACGCAGTATTTT. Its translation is CSVNQAPDTQYF.